A single sample is the source of the 11 T cell receptor beta chains below, sequenced in a study of cytomegalovirus exposure and HLA in healthy donors (dated by TCRdb to 2016 to 2017). Receptor amplification or capture employed the immunoSEQ multiplex PCR assay. A mixture of 60 forward primers for TCR Vbeta segments and 13 reverse primers for TCR Jbeta segments was used in the multiplex PCR. TCRdb took this table from immuneACCESS and kept in-frame rearrangements with V and J called. Such tables lack part of the clones; where checked against another copy, unresolved V genes explain under half of the gap, and the rest is unexplained. The sample yields about 160,000 clones; about two thirds were counted once. The top ten clonotypes cover under 3.5% of the sample. The sample comprised PBMCs. The receptors derive from a woman younger than 45 in good health and CMV-seronegative.

The rearrangement joins TRBV4-3 to TRBJ2-6, with 8 bases that match TRBD1. V gave up 0 bases and J gave up 4 bases; unmatched junction bases: 8. CDR1 and CDR2 (germline): LGHNA, YSLEER. The CDR3 totals 18 residues. The CDR3 spells CASSQDDRGPLGANVLTF. In DNA, the CDR3 is TGCGCCAGCAGCCAAGATGACAGGGGTCCTCTGGGGGCCAACGTCCTGACTTTC.

The rearrangement joins TRBV19 to TRBJ1-2, with D perhaps TRBD1 (5 bases). V lost 0 bases, J lost 0 bases, and 11 bases lay in between. The CDR3 is 16 residues long. Germline V CDR1 and CDR2: LNHDA, SQIVND (reference sequence). In DNA form, the CDR3 reads TGTGCCAGTAGTATAGAGCACAGGATGACTAACTATGGCTACACCTTC. This gives the protein CASSIEHRMTNYGYTF.

The rearrangement joins TRBV5-6 to TRBJ2-1; 9 bases are shared with TRBD1. V shed 2 bases and J 7 bases; nucleotides not matched to a gene: 4. The length of the CDR3 is 14 residues. Germline V lookup: CDR1 SGHDT, CDR2 YYEEEE. In DNA, the CDR3 is TGTGCCAGCAGCTTCGGGACAGGGTCGAATGAGCAGTTCTTC. Translated: CASSFGTGSNEQFF.

This clone was recorded a few times. The chain combines TRBV10-3 with TRBJ2-2, with D possibly TRBD2 on 7 matching bases. CDR1 is ENHRY and CDR2 is SYGVKD in the germline V gene. This CDR3 has 14 residues. With 6 bases removed from V and 3 bases from J, the gap between germline ends came to 11 bases. CDR3 nucleotides: TGTGCCATCAGAGGGGGGGCCGACACCGGGGAGCTGTTTTTT. It specifies CAIRGGADTGELFF.

The DNA for the CDR3 is TGTGCCACCAGCAGTGACAGGGGTCGTGAAAAACTGTTTTTT. Its protein product is CATSSDRGREKLFF. The chain is built from TRBV15 and TRBJ1-4, with 8 positions matching TRBD1. Germline trimming cut 3 bases from V and 7 bases from J; bases unmatched to any gene: 4. CDR3 length equals 14 residues. The germline V gene encodes CDR1 LNHNV and CDR2 YYDKDF (reference sequence). The full variable domain, rest sourced from reference TRBV15 and TRBJ1-4, is DAMVIQNPRYQVTQFGKPVTLSCSQTLNHNVMYWYQQKSSQAPKLLFHYYDKDFNNEADTPDNFQSRRPNTSFCFLDIRSPGLGDTAMYLCATSSDRGREKLFFGSGTQLSVL.

The chain joins TRBV5-1 to TRBJ2-7; 8 nucleotides align to TRBD1. This CDR3 contains 17 residues. Losses at the gene ends were 2 bases for V and 3 bases for J; bases not matched to a gene: 13. Germline values: CDR1 SGHRS, CDR2 YFSETQ. Written as DNA, the CDR3 is TGCGCCAGCAGCTTAACCCCCACAGGGGGTGGATACTACGAGCAGTACTTC. This sequence encodes CASSLTPTGGGYYEQYF.

This clone was seen a few times. The gene calls are TRBV2 and TRBJ1-2; D not resolved. CDR3 length equals 14 residues. CDR1 SNHLY and CDR2 FYNNEI come from the germline V gene. V lost 7 bases and J 2 bases, leaving 14 bases between the germline ends. The CDR3 loop is CASNPVTSNYGYTF. The CDR3 DNA reads as TGTGCCAGCAACCCGGTGACATCCAACTATGGCTACACCTTC.

This clone was picked up a small number of times. The rearrangement uses TRBV5-1 and TRBJ2-1, with D possibly being TRBD1 (6 bases). Germline V CDR1 and CDR2: SGHRS, YFSETQ. V was pared by 0 bases and J by 9 bases, with 13 bases between. This CDR3 spans 14 amino acids. CDR3 nucleotide sequence: TGCGCCAGCAGCTTGGCCACGGAAGGGGGTGAGCAGTTCTTC. It codes for CASSLATEGGEQFF. The full variable domain, rest sourced from reference TRBV5-1 and TRBJ2-1, is KAGVTQTPRYLIKTRGQQVTLSCSPISGHRSVSWYQQTPGQGLQFLFEYFSETQRNKGNFPGRFSGRQFSNSRSEMNVSTLELGDSALYLCASSLATEGGEQFFGPGTRLTVL.

The CDR3 DNA reads TGTGCCAGCAGCCAATCACGAGCGGGGGATGAGCAGTTCTTC. Its translation: CASSQSRAGDEQFF. This rearrangement joins TRBV4-2 to TRBJ2-1; 8 bases agree with TRBD2. V was clipped by 2 bases and J by 8 bases; unmatched bases: 5. Germline values: CDR1 LGHNA, CDR2 YNFKEQ. The CDR3 runs 14 residues.

The count of this clone is one. The chain uses TRBV30 and TRBJ2-1; 9 bases are shared with TRBD1. Germline V gives CDR1 GTSNPN, CDR2 SVGIG (reference sequence). The CDR3 runs to 15 residues. Trimming cost V 0 bases and J 3 bases; bases outside gene matches: 3. The CDR3 here is CAWSVGQGLYNEQFF. Written as DNA, the CDR3 is TGTGCCTGGAGTGTAGGACAGGGGCTCTACAATGAGCAGTTCTTC.

In this sample, this clone turned up a few times. This chain connects TRBV29-1 to TRBJ2-1, with 9 bases matching TRBD1. Germline values: CDR1 SQVTM, CDR2 ANQGSEA. This CDR3 region has 13 residues. V lost 1 base, J lost 8 bases, and 3 bases stayed unmatched. The CDR3 protein is CSVEGDRDHEQFF. In DNA form, the CDR3 reads TGCAGCGTTGAAGGGGACAGGGACCATGAGCAGTTCTTC.